The sequence of this T cell receptor beta chain was determined in a study of CD8 T cells in Susac syndrome. The RNA, about 0.5 to 1 ug, was put through reverse transcription using random hexamers. Multiplex immunoSEQ PCR targeted 54 Vbeta and 13 Jbeta TCR beta segments. A single record per CDR3 protein comes from TCRdb applying MiXCR to the immunoSEQ multiplex PCR reads. Among 170,000 or so distinct CDR3 sequences listed, 94% were seen once. This sequence was found in a human donor with Susac syndrome. Material: CD4+ T cells from PBMCs.

Written as DNA, the CDR3 is TGTGCCATCAGTGATAAGGGTAGTTCACCCCTCCACTTT. Its translation: CAISDKGSSPLHF. The rearrangement joins TRBV10-3 to TRBJ1-6; D gene uncertain. Trimming shortened V by 3 bases and J by 9 bases, and 9 bases separated the two germline ends. This CDR3 is built from 13 residues. The germline V gene encodes CDR1 ENHRY and CDR2 SYGVKD.